This TCR beta chain was documented in a study of control samples from healthy donors and cancer patients. Germline CDR1 and CDR2: SGHRS and YFSETQ. This CDR3 has 15 amino acids. V gave up 3 bases and J gave up 5 bases, with 15 bases separating them. Repertoires were generated with immunoSEQ multiplex PCR, while TCRdb's copy carries only in-frame clones and drops some. Among roughly 450,000 clones listed, approximately 92% were seen once. The origin of this receptor is a man between 35 and 55 years old with head and neck cancer. The sequencing input was PBMCs. J is TRBJ2-4 and V is TRBV5-1, with a possible D match to TRBD2 (6 bases). Here the CDR3 reads CASSYGRYEENIQYF. CDR3 sequence (DNA): TGCGCCAGCAGCTATGGGAGGTACGAGGAAAACATTCAGTACTTC.